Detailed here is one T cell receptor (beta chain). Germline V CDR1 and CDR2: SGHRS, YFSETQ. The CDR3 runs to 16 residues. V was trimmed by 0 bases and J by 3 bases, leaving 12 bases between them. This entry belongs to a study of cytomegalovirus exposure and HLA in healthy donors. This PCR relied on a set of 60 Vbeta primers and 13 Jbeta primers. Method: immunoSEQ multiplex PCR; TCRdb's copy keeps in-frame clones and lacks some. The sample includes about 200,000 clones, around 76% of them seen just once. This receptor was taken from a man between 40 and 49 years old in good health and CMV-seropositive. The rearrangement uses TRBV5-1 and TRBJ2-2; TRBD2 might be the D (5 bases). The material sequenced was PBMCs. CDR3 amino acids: CASSLAGVWDTGELFF. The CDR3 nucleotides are TGCGCCAGCAGCTTGGCCGGGGTATGGGACACCGGGGAGCTGTTTTTT.